Below are 27 T cell receptor beta chains sequenced from a single sample in a study of breast tumors, draining lymph nodes, adjacent tissues. The lymph nodes were axillary draining lymph nodes from breast cancer patients. MiXCR, run by TCRdb on the multiplex PCR reads, gives a single entry per CDR3 protein. The sample lists about 130,000 distinct CDR3 sequences; approximately 22% were seen once. The source material was axillary lymph node tissue. These receptors all stem from a female donor with breast cancer. Some clones in this sample may be carry-over from other donors' samples.

This clonotype was detected many times. The chain employs TRBV2 and TRBJ2-7, with a weak D call TRBD1 (6 bases). CDR3 length: 12 amino acids. Trimming shortened V by 10 bases and J by 0 bases, and 10 bases separated the two germline ends. The germline V gene has CDR1 SNHLY and CDR2 FYNNEI. CDR3 in amino acids: CAILQGSYEQYF. The CDR3 region has the DNA TGTGCCATACTACAGGGCTCCTACGAGCAGTACTTC.

This clonotype appeared many times. The chain couples TRBV7-9 to TRBJ2-5; unclear D gene. Deletions cut 6 bases from V and 4 bases from J, with 9 bases between. The CDR3 loop spans 12 amino acids. Germline V CDR1 and CDR2: SEHNR, FQNEAQ (reference sequence). In nucleotides, the CDR3 is TGTGCCAGCAGTCATCGGATAGAGACCCAGTACTTC. Amino acids: CASSHRIETQYF.

This clonotype came up many times. This sequence joins TRBV24-1 and TRBJ2-7; no firm D call. V shed 4 bases and J shed 7 bases, with 10 bases lying between them. In germline, CDR1 is KGHDR, CDR2 SFDVKD. The CDR3 has 12 amino acids. The CDR3 DNA sequence: TGTGCCACCAGTGACGCGGTCGGGGAGCAGTACTTC. Translation gives CATSDAVGEQYF.

About this clonotype: A much larger clone lies a single base off, so this may be a read error. V and J are TRBV10-3 and TRBJ1-2, with D hard to call. This CDR3 has 14 residues. Germline V gives CDR1 ENHRY, CDR2 SYGVKD. The CDR3 coding sequence is TGTGCCATCAGACCGGACGGAATTGCCTATGACTACACCTTC. Residues: CAIRPDGIAYDYTF.

The sample holds many counts of this clonotype. Here the CDR3 DNA reads TGTGCCAGCAGCTTATTGGCGAGCTCCTACAATGAGCAGTTCTTC. Its translation is CASSLLASSYNEQFF. V and J are TRBV7-3 and TRBJ2-1; D gene unclear. This CDR3 is 15 amino acids long. The germline CDR1 and CDR2 sequences are SGHTA and FQGTGA. V shed 2 bases and J shed 0 bases, with 8 bases lying between them.

This clonotype has a count of ten or more. This sequence joins TRBV30 and TRBJ2-2, with a weak D call TRBD2 (6 bases). There are 14 residues in the CDR3. Germline V gene data show CDR1 as GTSNPN and CDR2 as SVGIG (reference sequence). Trimming cost V 0 bases and J 5 bases, with 10 bases left between them. The CDR3 loop reads CAWSVFAGTGELFF. The CDR3 region has the DNA TGTGCCTGGAGTGTATTTGCGGGGACCGGGGAGCTGTTTTTT.

This clonotype was recorded at least ten times. The V and J genes are TRBV9 and TRBJ2-7; D gene uncertain. Trimming took 3 bases from V and 2 from J, leaving 9 bases between them. CDR1 is SGDLS and CDR2 is YYNGEE in the germline V gene. The CDR3 length is 13 residues. The CDR3 here is CASSGPVTYEQYF. CDR3 nucleotide sequence: TGTGCCAGCAGCGGACCTGTCACCTACGAGCAGTACTTC.

This clonotype was picked up many times. This chain connects TRBV29-1 to TRBJ2-7; 10 bases agree with TRBD1. CDR3 length: 15 amino acids. Germline trimming cut 6 bases from V and 1 base from J; bases unmatched to any gene: 9. Germline V gene sequence: CDR1 SQVTM, CDR2 ANQGSEA. This CDR3 is CSVSSRDRGSYEQYF. In DNA form, the CDR3 reads TGCAGCGTCTCATCCCGGGACAGGGGTTCCTACGAGCAGTACTTC.

This clonotype was seen at least ten times. The rearrangement uses TRBV20-1 and TRBJ2-7; D is unresolved. Germline CDR1 is DFQATT and CDR2 is SNEGSKA (reference sequence). The CDR3 totals 12 residues. Trimming took 5 bases from V and 0 from J, leaving 8 bases between them. The CDR3 spells CSAGPDSYEQYF. The CDR3 nucleotides read TGCAGTGCTGGCCCGGACTCCTACGAGCAGTACTTC.

This clonotype was counted at least ten times. V usage is TRBV7-8 and J usage is TRBJ2-7, with no clear D. The CDR3 extends over 12 amino acids. The V end lost 4 bases, the J end lost 2 bases, and 6 bases lay between the germline ends. Germline V gives CDR1 SGHVS, CDR2 FQNEAQ. The CDR3 is CASSSGAYEQYF. For the CDR3, the DNA is TGTGCCAGCAGCTCCGGAGCCTACGAGCAGTACTTC.

The rearrangement uses TRBV28 and TRBJ1-3; possible D gene TRBD1, 6 bases. V lost 5 bases and J lost 11, with 19 bases in between. Germline values: CDR1 MDHEN, CDR2 SYDVKM. The CDR3 runs to 14 residues. The CDR3 here is CASSMGAGSNAIYF. The CDR3 DNA reads TGTGCCAGCAGTATGGGGGCAGGTAGCAACGCCATATATTTT.

This clonotype was seen at least ten times. The chain links TRBV6-5 to TRBJ2-1, with TRBD1 identical over 8 bases. CDR3 length: 15 residues. With V trimmed by 0 bases and J by 10 bases, 8 bases remained unmatched. Germline V gives CDR1 MNHEY, CDR2 SVGAGI. As DNA, the CDR3 is TGTGCCAGCAGTTACTCCCCGGGACAGGCGGTAGAGCAGTTCTTC. Translated: CASSYSPGQAVEQFF.

This clonotype was seen repeatedly, ten times or more. CDR3 bases: TGTGCCATCAGGGGACAGGGGGCGAATTCACCCCTCCACTTT. Translation: CAIRGQGANSPLHF. The chain recombines TRBV10-3 with TRBJ1-6, with 12 bases aligning to TRBD1. With 6 bases clipped from V and 7 bases from J, the junction kept 1 base outside the gene matches. Germline V CDR1 and CDR2: ENHRY, SYGVKD. This CDR3 region has 14 residues.

The J gene is TRBJ1-5, the V gene TRBV19, with D uncertain. The CDR3 contains 17 residues. V lost 9 bases and J lost 5, with 26 bases in between. The germline V gene encodes CDR1 LNHDA and CDR2 SQIVND (reference sequence). This chain's CDR3 is CASTRAVWTADHQPQHF. In DNA, the CDR3 is TGTGCCAGCACTCGAGCCGTGTGGACCGCAGACCATCAGCCCCAGCATTTT.

As for this clonotype: This may be a read error: a much more frequent sequence differs by one nucleotide. Given the absence of the conserved phenylalanine or tryptophan at the CDR3 end, a read error is likely. The chain recombines TRBV5-6 with TRBJ2-7; D uncertain. The CDR3 extends over 11 amino acids. V lost 2 bases and J lost 7, with 7 bases in between. Germline V gene data show CDR1 as SGHDT and CDR2 as YYEEEE. CDR3 sequence reads: CASSFRLEQYL. CDR3 DNA sequence: TGTGCCAGCAGCTTTCGACTTGAGCAGTACCTC.

This clonotype was counted many times. V and J are TRBV7-2 and TRBJ2-3; D not certain. This CDR3 comprises 15 residues. CDR1 is SGHTA, CDR2 FQGNSA, per germline. V gave up 5 bases and J gave up 2 bases, with 14 bases separating them. The CDR3 is CASSRNSGYTDTQYF. The CDR3 nucleotides are TGTGCCAGCAGCCGTAATAGTGGGTACACAGATACGCAGTATTTT.

This clonotype was detected many times. The genes are TRBV10-3 and TRBJ1-2; D ambiguous. From germline, CDR1 is ENHRY and CDR2 SYGVKD. This CDR3 is 16 amino acids long. The V end was cut by 0 bases, the J end by 2 bases, with 13 bases between. The CDR3 spells CAISESSRAQNYGYTF. The CDR3 region has the DNA TGTGCCATCAGTGAGTCCTCCCGAGCGCAAAACTATGGCTACACCTTC.

In this sample, this clonotype turned up many times. The chain uses TRBV2 and TRBJ2-7; D remains ambiguous. In germline, CDR1 is SNHLY, CDR2 FYNNEI. The CDR3 loop spans 13 amino acids. V lost 2 bases to trimming and J lost 2 bases, with 7 bases between them. CDR3 in amino acids: CASSESPAYEQYF. CDR3 coding DNA: TGTGCCAGCAGTGAAAGTCCCGCCTACGAGCAGTACTTC.

This clonotype was observed at least ten times. J is TRBJ2-7 and V is TRBV5-1; tentative D call: TRBD2 (6 bases). In germline, CDR1 is SGHRS, CDR2 YFSETQ. V lost 7 bases and J lost 6, with 17 bases in between. This CDR3 is 13 amino acids long. This CDR3 is CASSGREAGEQYF. CDR3 nucleotide sequence: TGCGCCAGCTCCGGTAGGGAGGCGGGCGAGCAGTACTTC.

This clonotype was counted at least ten times. The rearrangement joins TRBV9 to TRBJ2-3, with TRBD2 as a possible D gene (6 bases). In germline, CDR1 is SGDLS, CDR2 YYNGEE. The V and J ends lost 3 bases and 4 bases respectively, with 18 bases between them. This CDR3 is 16 amino acids long. DNA of the CDR3: TGTGCCAGCAGCGCGAGTGGAGCGGGTGACGCAGATACGCAGTATTTT. Protein sequence: CASSASGAGDADTQYF.

This clonotype was counted at least ten times. CDR3: CASSLAYGQGYGYTF. The CDR3 region has the DNA TGCGCCAGCAGCTTGGCCTATGGACAGGGCTATGGCTACACCTTC. The chain links TRBV5-1 to TRBJ1-2; 8 nucleotides line up with TRBD1. The germline V gene encodes CDR1 SGHRS and CDR2 YFSETQ. V was pared by 0 bases and J by 4 bases, with 5 bases of the junction left unmatched. The CDR3 runs 15 residues.

This clonotype came up many times. The CDR3 nucleotides read TGTGCCAGCCGCTCCGGGACAAACACCGGGGAGCTGTTTTTT. Encoded protein: CASRSGTNTGELFF. J is TRBJ2-2 and V is TRBV19, with D possibly TRBD1 on 6 matching bases. The CDR3 contains 14 residues. With 9 bases removed from V and 2 bases from J, the gap between germline ends came to 13 bases. Germline assignment: CDR1 LNHDA and CDR2 SQIVND (reference sequence).

Concerning this clonotype itself: One end of the junction fails to match germline, which may point to a read error. This sequence joins TRBV5-1 and TRBJ2-7; D not certain. The germline V gene has CDR1 SGHRS and CDR2 YFSETQ. The CDR3 is made up of 14 amino acids. The CDR3 bases are TGCACCAGCAGCTGGTCGGATAGGCATGACGAGCAGTACTTC. Translation: CTSSWSDRHDEQYF.

This clonotype was observed at least ten times. This sequence joins TRBV9 and TRBJ2-1; the match to TRBD2 covers 12 bases. Germline V gives CDR1 SGDLS, CDR2 YYNGEE. J gave up 4 bases and V 3 bases, and 8 bases lay outside the gene matches. This CDR3 contains 17 residues. CDR3 sequence: CASSEGLAGGDYNEQFF. In nucleotides, the CDR3 is TGTGCCAGCAGCGAGGGTCTAGCGGGAGGGGATTACAATGAGCAGTTCTTC.

This clonotype was observed many times. The rearrangement links TRBV7-3 to TRBJ2-2, with D tentatively TRBD1 or TRBD2 (5 bases each). Germline CDR1 SGHTA, CDR2 FQGTGA. Trimming stripped 5 bases from V and 7 bases from J, with 17 bases between. The CDR3 has 15 amino acids. The CDR3 DNA follows: TGTGCCAGCAGCCGGACATCCAGCGGTGGCGGGGAGCTGTTTTTT. Translated, it gives CASSRTSSGGGELFF.

The chain is built from TRBV7-3 and TRBJ2-1; unclear D gene. Trimming removed 5 bases at V and 0 bases at J, with 17 bases between. Germline loops: CDR1 SGHTA, CDR2 FQGTGA. The CDR3 is 17 amino acids. This chain's CDR3 is CASSGSFWRHSYNEQFF. The CDR3 region has the DNA TGTGCCAGCAGCGGAAGTTTTTGGCGGCACTCCTACAATGAGCAGTTCTTC.

This clonotype was seen many times. The rearrangement links TRBV12-3 or TRBV12-4 to TRBJ1-2; 7 bases align to TRBD1. Trimming removed 6 bases from V and 7 bases from J; junction bases left unmatched: 8. CDR3 size: 13 residues. The CDR3 DNA follows: TGTGCCAGCAGCCTACCGACAGGGCTTGGCTACACCTTC. It encodes CASSLPTGLGYTF.